The rows below give T cell receptor beta chains drawn from one sample of a study of T cell responses to AZD1222 COVID-19 vaccine. The data were produced by immunoSEQ multiplex PCR, yet TCRdb's version contains in-frame clones alone and is incomplete. The data hold more than 85,000 clones, with approximately 84% observed a single time. Sequenced here: peripheral blood, sampled 28 days after the second AZD1222 dose. These receptors originate from an adult who received the AZD1222 COVID-19 vaccine. CDR3s include the opening cysteine and the closing phenylalanine or tryptophan. A D gene is named only where the DNA matches it firmly. Clone size is shown for a subset of rows, as once, few, many or a class of expanded clone.

TRBV9,.,TRBJ1-4,.,TGTGCCAGCAGCGTTCGAGGGTATAATGAAAAGCTGTTTTTT,CASSVRGYNEKLFF
TRBV3-1/TRBV3-2,.,TRBJ2-7,.,TGTGCCAGCAGCCCGCGGACTCCTAGCTCCTACGAGCAGTACTTC,CASSPRTPSSYEQYF
TRBV15,.,TRBJ2-2,.,TGTGCCACCAGCAGAGATTCAGGGTCCGGGGAGCTGTTTTTT,CATSRDSGSGELFF
TRBV3-1/TRBV3-2,.,TRBJ2-3,.,TGTGCCAGCAGGGGGTTAGACGGTACGCAGTATTTT,CASRGLDGTQYF
TRBV11-2,.,TRBJ2-7,.,TGTGCCAGCAGCGCGGACACCACTGGAGAGCAGTACTTC,CASSADTTGEQYF
TRBV12-3/TRBV12-4,.,TRBJ1-2,.,TGTGCCAGCAGTTTAATGGGGGGCGGCTACACCTTC,CASSLMGGGYTF
TRBV7-8,.,TRBJ2-7,.,TGTGCCAGCAGCTTAGGACAGAGGACCTACGAGCAGTACTTC,CASSLGQRTYEQYF
TRBV3-1/TRBV3-2,.,TRBJ2-7,.,TGTGCCAGCAGCGCCCGCTACGAGCAGTACTTC,CASSARYEQYF
TRBV7-8,.,TRBJ1-6,.,TGTGCCAGCAGCTTAGACAGCCTGAGCTCCTATAATTCACCCCTCCACTTT,CASSLDSLSSYNSPLHF
TRBV9,.,TRBJ2-5,.,TGTGCCAGCAGCGTAGGACAGACCCTCCGGGAGACCCAGTACTTC,CASSVGQTLRETQYF
TRBV5-1,.,TRBJ2-5,.,TGCGCCAGCAGCCTCTTTGGCCGCGGAGGTACCCAGTACTTC,CASSLFGRGGTQYF
TRBV11-3,.,TRBJ1-1,.,TGTGCCAGCAGCCCCTCCCATGGCGGTACCACTGAAGCTTTCTTT,CASSPSHGGTTEAFF
TRBV29-1,.,TRBJ2-7,.,TGCAGCATATCGGGACGTGTAAAGCAGTACTTC,CSISGRVKQYF
TRBV30,.,TRBJ1-1,few,TGTGCCTGGAGTGTAGGAGGGGTCCCCGAAGCTTTCTTT,CAWSVGGVPEAFF
TRBV12-3/TRBV12-4,.,TRBJ1-2,.,TGTGCCAGCAGCAGACGGGTTAACTATGGCTACACCTTC,CASSRRVNYGYTF
TRBV30,TRBD2,TRBJ2-1,.,TGTGCCTGGAGTTTGCGGGAGAATGAGCAGTTCTTC,CAWSLRENEQFF
TRBV30,.,TRBJ1-2,.,TGTGCCTGGAGTCAAAGGAAGGAAGGCTACACCTTC,CAWSQRKEGYTF
TRBV7-2,.,TRBJ2-3,.,TGTGCCAGCAGCTCCCCCGAGCGGAGTACGCAGTATTTT,CASSSPERSTQYF
TRBV7-9,.,TRBJ1-1,.,TGTGCCAGCAGCTTAGATCGGGGCTCGTCTGAAGCTTTCTTT,CASSLDRGSSEAFF
TRBV2,.,TRBJ1-1,.,TGTGCCAGCAGTGAGGGGACCCCTGGGGCTTTCTTT,CASSEGTPGAFF